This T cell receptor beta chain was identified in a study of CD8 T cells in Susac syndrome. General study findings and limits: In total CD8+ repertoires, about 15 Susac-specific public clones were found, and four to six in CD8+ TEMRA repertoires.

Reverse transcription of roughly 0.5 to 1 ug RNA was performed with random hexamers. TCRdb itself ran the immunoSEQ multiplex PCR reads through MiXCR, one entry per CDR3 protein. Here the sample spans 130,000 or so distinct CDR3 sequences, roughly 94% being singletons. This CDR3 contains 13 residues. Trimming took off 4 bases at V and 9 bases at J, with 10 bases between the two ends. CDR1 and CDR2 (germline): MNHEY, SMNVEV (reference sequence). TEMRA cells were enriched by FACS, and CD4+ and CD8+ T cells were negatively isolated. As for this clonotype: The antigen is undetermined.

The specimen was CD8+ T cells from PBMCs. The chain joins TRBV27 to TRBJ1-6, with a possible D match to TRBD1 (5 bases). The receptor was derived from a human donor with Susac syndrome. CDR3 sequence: CASSYGGSSPLHF. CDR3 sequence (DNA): TGTGCCAGCAGTTATGGGGGAAGTTCACCCCTCCACTTT.